Included here is one T cell receptor beta chain sequence, with context. The data are from a study of blood T cell repertoires in COVID-19. Assay: immunoSEQ multiplex PCR; the TCRdb copy retains only in-frame clones and omits some. The sample contains 35,000 to 50,000 clones, 86% of which appear only once. Germline-derived CDR1 and CDR2 are LGHDT and YNNKEL (reference sequence). Trimming left V 2 bases short and J 5 bases short, with 10 bases between. The length of the CDR3 is 13 residues. The TCR sequence derives from a man between 65 and 85 years old with acute or convalescent COVID-19. Sequenced material: peripheral blood. This rearrangement joins TRBV3-1 (or the pseudogene TRBV3-2) to TRBJ2-7; maybe TRBD2 (6 bases). Here the CDR3 reads CASSQIGGDEQYF. For the CDR3, the DNA is TGTGCCAGCAGCCAAATCGGAGGGGACGAGCAGTACTTC.